One and the same sample provided the 30 T cell receptor beta chains below, sequenced in a study of cytomegalovirus exposure and HLA in healthy donors. This PCR relied on a set of 60 Vbeta primers and 13 Jbeta primers. Sequencing was performed with immunoSEQ multiplex PCR; in TCRdb, only in-frame clones are kept and a portion is missing. The table lists tens of thousands of clones, roughly 78% of them singletons. Sequencing was performed on PBMCs. These receptors originate from a man aged 30-40 years in good health and CMV-seronegative.

The chain links TRBV12-5 to TRBJ2-5; possibly TRBD2 for D (5 bases). CDR3 size: 14 residues. Trimming removed 4 bases from V and 2 bases from J, with 11 bases in between. Germline CDR1 reads LGHNT; CDR2 reads FRNRAP. The CDR3: CASGSVSGQETQYF. As DNA, the CDR3 is TGTGCTAGTGGTTCCGTCAGCGGACAAGAGACCCAGTACTTC.

The chain is built from TRBV7-6 and TRBJ2-4; D call uncertain. V was clipped by 1 base and J by 4 bases, with 11 bases between them. The CDR3 extends over 15 amino acids. Germline CDR1 reads SGHVS; CDR2 reads FNYEAQ. The CDR3 DNA reads TGTGCCAGCAGCTTAGGAGGCCCAAAGAAAAACATTCAGTACTTC. Protein sequence: CASSLGGPKKNIQYF. Full variable domain (remainder filled in from reference TRBV7-6 and TRBJ2-4): GAGVSQSPRYKVTKRGQDVALRCDPISGHVSLYWYRQALGQGPEFLTYFNYEAQQDKSGLPNDRFSAERPEGSISTLTIQRTEQRDSAMYRCASSLGGPKKNIQYFGAGTRLSVL.

A single count supports this clone. CDR3 sequence: CAISGSGAEGNTIYF. Here the CDR3 DNA reads TGTGCCATCAGTGGATCAGGGGCGGAAGGAAACACCATATATTTT. This chain links TRBV10-3 with TRBJ1-3; possible D gene TRBD1, 6 bases. The germline gives CDR1 ENHRY, CDR2 SYGVKD. Deletions cut 4 bases from V and 4 bases from J, with 14 bases between. This CDR3 has 15 residues.

This clone was seen more than once but under ten times. The gene calls are TRBV7-9 and TRBJ2-1; tentatively, D is TRBD1 (5 bases). CDR1 and CDR2 from the germline V gene are SEHNR and FQNEAQ (reference sequence). Trimming took off 1 base at V and 7 bases at J, with 14 bases between the two ends. The CDR3 sequence is 15 residues long. In DNA, the CDR3 is TGTGCCAGCAGCTTAGTAGGGGATGTGGCTAATGAGCAGTTCTTC. Translated: CASSLVGDVANEQFF.

This chain links TRBV7-3 with TRBJ2-2; 8 bases agree with TRBD2. The CDR3 is made up of 15 amino acids. Trimming cost V 5 bases and J 4 bases; bases outside gene matches: 6. Germline CDR1 and CDR2: SGHTA and FQGTGA. CDR3 loop: CASSPGGLGTGELFF. The CDR3 DNA follows: TGTGCCAGCAGCCCGGGGGGGCTAGGCACCGGGGAGCTGTTTTTT.

The count of this clone is one. This sequence joins TRBV11-2 and TRBJ1-1, with TRBD1 matching 8 bases. Germline CDR1 reads SGHAT; CDR2 reads FQNNGV. V was pared by 5 bases and J by 4 bases, with 6 bases of the junction left unmatched. This CDR3 contains 14 residues. CDR3 coding DNA: TGTGCCAGCAGCCCATCGGACAGGGTCACTGAAGCTTTCTTT. It codes for CASSPSDRVTEAFF.

J is TRBJ2-7 and V is TRBV5-1, with 8 bases that match TRBD1. The length of the CDR3 is 16 residues. Looked up from germline, CDR1 is SGHRS and CDR2 is YFSETQ. Trimming cost V 0 bases and J 3 bases; bases outside gene matches: 8. The CDR3 spells CASSLGGDRRIYEQYF. In DNA, the CDR3 is TGCGCCAGCAGCTTGGGGGGGGACAGGCGAATCTACGAGCAGTACTTC.

The chain joins TRBV28 to TRBJ2-7, with D unclear. Germline-derived CDR1 and CDR2 are MDHEN and SYDVKM. V dropped 1 base and J dropped 0 bases, with 7 bases sitting between them. This CDR3 comprises 14 residues. CDR3 sequence: CASSLFGGSYEQYF. The CDR3 DNA reads as TGTGCCAGCAGTTTATTCGGCGGCTCCTACGAGCAGTACTTC.

This chain joins TRBV7-3 and TRBJ2-3; TRBD2 matches at 8 bases. CDR1 is SGHTA, CDR2 FQGTGA, per germline. This CDR3 has 14 amino acids. V shed 3 bases and J 1 base; nucleotides not matched to a gene: 0. The CDR3 sequence: CASSFSGGTDTQYF. The CDR3 nucleotides are TGTGCCAGCAGCTTTAGCGGGGGCACAGATACGCAGTATTTT.

J is TRBJ2-2 and V is TRBV9, with TRBD1 matching over 7 bases. Unmatched junction bases numbered 3, after V lost 3 bases and J lost 4 bases. The V gene's germline CDR1 is SGDLS and CDR2 YYNGEE. There are 14 residues in the CDR3. The chain's CDR3 is CASSADRVTGELFF. The CDR3 DNA follows: TGTGCCAGCAGCGCAGACAGGGTCACCGGGGAGCTGTTTTTT.

The chain links TRBV7-3 to TRBJ2-7; 8 bases match TRBD1. The ends lost 8 bases at V and 3 bases at J; junction bases unmatched: 6. This CDR3 has 13 amino acids. From germline, CDR1 is SGHTA and CDR2 FQGTGA. CDR3 protein: CASPGQELYEQYF. The CDR3 nucleotides read TGTGCCAGCCCGGGACAGGAGCTCTACGAGCAGTACTTC. The variable domain in full, with the rest retrieved from reference TRBV7-3 and TRBJ2-7, is GAGVSQTPSNKVTEKGKYVELRCDPISGHTALYWYRQSLGQGPEFLIYFQGTGAADDSGLPNDRFFAVRPEGSVSTLKIQRTERGDSAVYLCASPGQELYEQYFGPGTRLTVT.

CDR3 nucleotide sequence: TGTGCCAGCAGTTTACCCCTTCCAGGGCCGAATGAGCAGTTCTTC. This translates into CASSLPLPGPNEQFF. The chain couples TRBV28 to TRBJ2-1; a possible D gene is TRBD1 (5 bases). The CDR3 covers 15 residues. Trimming pared 2 bases from V and 7 bases from J, leaving 15 bases between. In germline, CDR1 is MDHEN, CDR2 SYDVKM.

The J gene is TRBJ1-2, the V gene TRBV6-5; D is perhaps TRBD1 (6 bases). V was cut by 2 bases and J by 5 bases, with 12 bases left in between. This CDR3 contains 14 residues. Germline CDR1 and CDR2: MNHEY and SVGAGI. CDR3 nucleotide sequence: TGTGCCAGCAGTTACCTCGCAGGGGAGTATGGCTACACCTTC. Amino acids: CASSYLAGEYGYTF.

The rearrangement joins TRBV15 to TRBJ2-7; 7 nucleotides align to TRBD2. V dropped 5 bases and J dropped 3; count of bases not matched to a gene: 19. CDR1 LNHNV and CDR2 YYDKDF come from the germline V gene (reference sequence). The CDR3 loop spans 18 amino acids. The CDR3 region has the DNA TGTGCCACCAGCGGGCCCCCCGAGACTAGCTCTACCTACTACGAGCAGTACTTC. Its protein product is CATSGPPETSSTYYEQYF.

This clone has a single count. The chain is built from TRBV27 and TRBJ1-1; D gene unclear. In germline, CDR1 is MNHEY, CDR2 SMNVEV (reference sequence). The V gene lost 0 bases and the J gene lost 4 bases, with 6 bases spanning the gap. CDR3 size: 13 residues. CDR3 residues: CASSLSAGTEAFF. The DNA for the CDR3 is TGTGCCAGCAGTTTATCAGCAGGCACTGAAGCTTTCTTT.

The CDR3 coding sequence is TGTGCCATCCGACTAGCGGTGTCCTACAATGAGCAGTTCTTC. Translated: CAIRLAVSYNEQFF. The chain uses TRBV10-3 and TRBJ2-1; TRBD2 agrees at 9 bases. The junction had 3 bases not matched to a gene; V was cut back by 8 bases and J by 1 base. This CDR3 comprises 14 residues. Germline CDR1 reads ENHRY; CDR2 reads SYGVKD.

Concerning this clone: Other nucleotide sequences from this sample produce the same CDR3. The rearrangement uses TRBV6-5 and TRBJ1-3, with D tentatively TRBD1 (5 bases). The V and J ends lost 0 bases and 0 bases respectively, with 9 bases between them. This CDR3 has 16 residues. Germline V gene sequence: CDR1 MNHEY, CDR2 SVGAGI. CDR3 in amino acids: CASSYSTDLSGNTIYF. DNA for the CDR3: TGTGCCAGCAGTTACTCGACAGACCTCTCTGGAAACACCATATATTTT.

This clone has a handful of counts. The chain combines TRBV11-2 with TRBJ2-2, with 7 positions matching TRBD1. Germline V lookup: CDR1 SGHAT, CDR2 FQNNGV. J gave up 7 bases and V 1 base, and 3 bases lay outside the gene matches. The CDR3 is 14 residues long. The CDR3 nucleotides read TGTGCCAGCAGCTTAGGGGCAGGGGGCGGGGAGCTGTTTTTT. Translation gives CASSLGAGGGELFF.

The CDR3 protein is CASSPSSWDTQYF. CDR3 nucleotide sequence: TGTGCCAGCAGTCCTTCGAGTTGGGATACGCAGTATTTT. This chain connects TRBV25-1 to TRBJ2-3; D is undetermined. V was trimmed by 5 bases and J by 6 bases, leaving 12 bases between them. The CDR3 spans 13 residues. Germline loops: CDR1 MGHDK, CDR2 SYGVNS. The full variable domain, completed using reference TRBV25-1 and TRBJ2-3, is EADIYQTPRYLVIGTGKKITLECSQTMGHDKMYWYQQDPGMELHLIHYSYGVNSTEKGDLSSESTVSRIRTEHFPLTLESARPSHTSQYLCASSPSSWDTQYFGPGTRLTVL.

The chain uses TRBV30 and TRBJ2-7; D perhaps matches TRBD2 (6 bases). V was shortened by 3 bases and J by 3 bases, with 9 bases between the two germline ends. The germline CDR1 and CDR2 sequences are GTSNPN and SVGIG (reference sequence). CDR3 length: 12 amino acids. DNA of the CDR3: TGTGCCTGGAGCGGAGGGCGCTACGAGCAGTACTTC. As protein: CAWSGGRYEQYF.

The V gene is TRBV7-2, the J gene TRBJ2-5, with a weak D call TRBD1 (5 bases). CDR3 length equals 15 residues. The germline V gene encodes CDR1 SGHTA and CDR2 FQGNSA. V dropped 3 bases and J dropped 4 bases, with 15 bases sitting between them. CDR3 in amino acids: CASSFGGARGETQYF. The DNA of the CDR3 is TGTGCCAGCAGCTTTGGTGGGGCAAGAGGAGAGACCCAGTACTTC.

This rearrangement joins TRBV30 to TRBJ2-2; 7 nucleotides match TRBD2. The germline gives CDR1 GTSNPN, CDR2 SVGIG (reference sequence). CDR3 size: 15 residues. The J segment lost 6 bases and the V segment lost 5 bases, leaving 12 bases of the junction unmatched. This CDR3 is CAWRGVFREAGELFF. The CDR3 DNA follows: TGTGCCTGGCGAGGGGTCTTCCGGGAGGCCGGGGAGCTGTTTTTT.

The V gene is TRBV19, the J gene TRBJ2-2; D is ambiguous. The V end was cut by 8 bases, the J end by 0 bases, with 7 bases between. From germline, CDR1 is LNHDA and CDR2 SQIVND (reference sequence). The CDR3 sequence is 13 residues long. The CDR3 coding sequence is TGTGCCAGTGACTCTACGAACACCGGGGAGCTGTTTTTT. As protein: CASDSTNTGELFF.

This chain links TRBV5-4 with TRBJ1-4; maybe TRBD1 (5 bases). Germline V lookup: CDR1 SGHNT, CDR2 YYREEE (reference sequence). CDR3 length: 15 amino acids. V dropped 1 base and J dropped 4 bases, with 11 bases sitting between them. The chain's CDR3 is CASSLKKGHNEKLFF. The DNA for the CDR3 is TGTGCCAGCAGCTTGAAAAAGGGGCATAATGAAAAACTGTTTTTT.

The V gene is TRBV30, the J gene TRBJ1-1, with 8 positions matching TRBD1. V was clipped by 4 bases and J by 5 bases; unmatched bases: 9. CDR1 and CDR2 (germline): GTSNPN, SVGIG (reference sequence). The CDR3 runs to 14 residues. The CDR3 sequence: CAWTRTGKGTEAFF. As DNA, the CDR3 is TGTGCCTGGACTCGGACAGGGAAGGGGACTGAAGCTTTCTTT.

CDR3 bases: TGTGCCAGCTCCCTGAGCGCCCGAGAGACCCAGTACTTC. Protein product: CASSLSARETQYF. The chain has TRBV18 and TRBJ2-5; no definite D call. This CDR3 comprises 13 residues. Deletions cut 6 bases from V and 4 bases from J, with 12 bases between. CDR1 and CDR2 (germline): KGHSH, LQKENI.

This chain joins TRBV5-1 and TRBJ2-7; the match to TRBD1 covers 7 bases. This CDR3 has 13 amino acids. Trimming cost V 5 bases and J 5 bases; bases outside gene matches: 7. Per the germline V gene, CDR1 is SGHRS and CDR2 is YFSETQ. The chain's CDR3 is CASRSDRADEQYF. As DNA, the CDR3 is TGCGCCAGCAGATCCGACAGGGCTGACGAGCAGTACTTC. Combining the CDR3 with reference TRBV5-1 and TRBJ2-7 gives the whole variable domain KAGVTQTPRYLIKTRGQQVTLSCSPISGHRSVSWYQQTPGQGLQFLFEYFSETQRNKGNFPGRFSGRQFSNSRSEMNVSTLELGDSALYLCASRSDRADEQYFGPGTRLTVT.

This clone was seen only a few times. The rearrangement uses TRBV7-2 and TRBJ1-2; tentatively, D is TRBD1 (5 bases). V lost 7 bases and J lost 1, with 10 bases in between. Germline V CDR1 and CDR2: SGHTA, FQGNSA. The CDR3 is 13 amino acids. In DNA, the CDR3 is TGTGCCAGCATCGGGGGGGGTAACTATGGCTACACCTTC. As protein: CASIGGGNYGYTF.

The chain couples TRBV28 to TRBJ1-2; no reliable D call. Trimming stripped 3 bases from V and 4 bases from J, with 9 bases between. Germline V gene lookup returns CDR1 MDHEN and CDR2 SYDVKM. This CDR3 is 13 amino acids long. The CDR3 reads CASSFVAGYGYTF. The DNA of the CDR3 is TGTGCCAGCAGTTTTGTGGCAGGCTATGGCTACACCTTC.

J is TRBJ2-2 and V is TRBV9, with 9 bases identical to TRBD1. This CDR3 is built from 15 residues. The V segment lost 4 bases and the J segment 3 bases; nucleotides outside the gene matches: 4. Germline V gene data show CDR1 as SGDLS and CDR2 as YYNGEE. The CDR3 region has the DNA TGTGCCAGCAGCTCGGGACAGGGCTACACCGGGGAGCTGTTTTTT. Encoded protein: CASSSGQGYTGELFF. Looking up the rest from reference TRBV9 and TRBJ2-2 gives the full variable domain: DSGVTQTPKHLITATGQRVTLRCSPRSGDLSVYWYQQSLDQGLQFLIQYYNGEERAKGNILERFSAQQFPDLHSELNLSSLELGDSALYFCASSSGQGYTGELFFGEGSRLTVL.